These 18 T cell receptor beta chains came from one sample sequenced in a study of cytomegalovirus exposure and HLA in healthy donors. Vbeta (60) and Jbeta (13) primers were used in the PCR. Measured with immunoSEQ multiplex PCR; TCRdb has only the in-frame clones, and not every one. The data show about 110,000 clones, about three quarters seen once. Sequencing was done on a sample of PBMCs. The origin of the receptors is a young woman in good health and CMV-seronegative.

The chain has TRBV13 and TRBJ1-2; D is unresolved. The CDR3 spans 13 residues. Germline V gene lookup returns CDR1 PRHDT and CDR2 FYEKMQ (reference sequence). V lost 5 bases to trimming and J lost 3 bases, with 10 bases between them. This CDR3 is CASSHNGDYGYTF. The CDR3 coding sequence is TGTGCCAGCAGCCATAACGGAGACTATGGCTACACCTTC.

The V call is TRBV30, the J call TRBJ1-1; the D gene is possibly TRBD1 (5 bases). The CDR3 covers 13 residues. The V end was cut by 0 bases, the J end by 7 bases, with 12 bases between. Germline assignment: CDR1 GTSNPN and CDR2 SVGIG (reference sequence). The CDR3 protein is CAWSVTGGGEAFF. Here the CDR3 DNA reads TGTGCCTGGAGTGTAACCGGGGGTGGTGAAGCTTTCTTT.

The chain has TRBV11-2 and TRBJ2-1; 8 bases map to TRBD1. After removal of 0 bases from V and 9 bases from J, the junction contained 7 bases not matched to a gene. The CDR3 has 15 amino acids. Germline CDR1 reads SGHAT; CDR2 reads FQNNGV. CDR3 DNA: TGTGCCAGCAGCTTAGACCCGGACAGGGCGAGTGAGCAGTTCTTC. It codes for CASSLDPDRASEQFF.

This clone has more than one count but fewer than ten. The rearrangement joins TRBV9 to TRBJ1-6; tentative D call: TRBD1 (5 bases). V was clipped by 4 bases and J by 13 bases, with 18 bases between them. CDR1 and CDR2 (germline): SGDLS, YYNGEE. This CDR3 contains 14 residues. The CDR3 nucleotides read TGTGCCAGCAGCCAGGGATTACGGAGTTTCCCCCTCCACTTT. Translation gives CASSQGLRSFPLHF. The full variable domain, rest sourced from reference TRBV9 and TRBJ1-6, is DSGVTQTPKHLITATGQRVTLRCSPRSGDLSVYWYQQSLDQGLQFLIQYYNGEERAKGNILERFSAQQFPDLHSELNLSSLELGDSALYFCASSQGLRSFPLHFGNGTRLTVT.

The chain couples TRBV7-3 to TRBJ2-7; unclear D gene. CDR1 and CDR2 (germline): SGHTA, FQGTGA. The CDR3 has 14 residues. With 2 bases removed from V and 0 bases from J, the gap between germline ends came to 8 bases. CDR3 nucleotide sequence: TGTGCCAGCAGCTTATTCCCGAGCTCCTACGAGCAGTACTTC. It yields the protein CASSLFPSSYEQYF. Complete variable domain (other parts from reference TRBV7-3 and TRBJ2-7): GAGVSQTPSNKVTEKGKYVELRCDPISGHTALYWYRQSLGQGPEFLIYFQGTGAADDSGLPNDRFFAVRPEGSVSTLKIQRTERGDSAVYLCASSLFPSSYEQYFGPGTRLTVT.

This clone was seen a few times. The chain combines TRBV7-7 with TRBJ2-1, with 11 bases aligning to TRBD1. The CDR3 has 14 residues. The V gene's germline CDR1 is SSHAT and CDR2 FNYEAQ (reference sequence). The V gene end was trimmed by 5 bases and the J gene end by 9 bases; junction bases not matched to a gene: 6. The CDR3 DNA follows: TGTGCCAGCAGCGATCGGACAGGGGGCACTGAGCAGTTCTTC. Amino acids: CASSDRTGGTEQFF.

J is TRBJ1-1 and V is TRBV5-4; the D is unclear. The CDR3 sequence is 13 residues long. Trimming stripped 1 base from V and 4 bases from J, with 8 bases between. Germline V gives CDR1 SGHNT, CDR2 YYREEE (reference sequence). As DNA, the CDR3 is TGTGCCAGCAGCTTGTACGGCGGCACTGAAGCTTTCTTT. Protein product: CASSLYGGTEAFF. Full variable domain (rest looked up from reference TRBV5-4 and TRBJ1-1): ETGVTQSPTHLIKTRGQQVTLRCSSQSGHNTVSWYQQALGQGPQFIFQYYREEENGRGNFPPRFSGLQFPNYSSELNVNALELDDSALYLCASSLYGGTEAFFGQGTRLTVV.

This chain connects TRBV2 to TRBJ1-1, with D perhaps TRBD1 (6 bases). The germline V and J ends were trimmed by 3 bases and 3 bases, with 11 bases remaining between them. Looked up from germline, CDR1 is SNHLY and CDR2 is FYNNEI. The CDR3 sequence is 14 residues long. Written as DNA, the CDR3 is TGTGCCAGCAGTGATCAGGGGAGTGACACTGAAGCTTTCTTT. Protein product: CASSDQGSDTEAFF.

The gene calls are TRBV7-2 and TRBJ2-6, with 8 bases lining up with TRBD2. The germline V gene has CDR1 SGHTA and CDR2 FQGNSA. Germline trimming cut 6 bases from V and 2 bases from J; bases unmatched to any gene: 0. The CDR3 extends over 14 amino acids. The CDR3 reads CASRRGAGANVLTF. The DNA for the CDR3 is TGTGCCAGCAGGCGGGGGGCTGGGGCCAACGTCCTGACTTTC.

The table lists this clone with a few counts. The chain employs TRBV27 and TRBJ2-7, with a weak D call TRBD2 (5 bases). CDR1 and CDR2 (germline): MNHEY, SMNVEV (reference sequence). CDR3 length: 14 residues. The V gene lost 7 bases and the J gene lost 0 bases, with 13 bases spanning the gap. CDR3 loop: CASKSAVISYEQYF. The CDR3 nucleotides are TGTGCCAGCAAGTCAGCGGTCATCTCCTACGAGCAGTACTTC.

The J gene is TRBJ1-1, the V gene TRBV7-9; weak D call: TRBD1 (6 bases). Looked up from germline, CDR1 is SEHNR and CDR2 is FQNEAQ (reference sequence). The CDR3 contains 14 residues. Trimming cost V 3 bases and J 4 bases, with 12 bases left between them. This chain's CDR3 is CASSFGQPATEAFF. The CDR3 DNA reads TGTGCCAGCAGCTTCGGACAGCCAGCCACTGAAGCTTTCTTT.

The V gene is TRBV4-1, the J gene TRBJ1-5; D perhaps matches TRBD1 (5 bases). The CDR3 is 14 amino acids. Germline CDR1 and CDR2: MGHRA and YSYEKL. Deletions cut 0 bases from V and 2 bases from J, with 5 bases between. CDR3 amino acids: CASSQEGGNQPQHF. In DNA, the CDR3 is TGCGCCAGCAGCCAAGAAGGGGGCAATCAGCCCCAGCATTTT.

This sequence joins TRBV30 and TRBJ1-2; D uncertain. Trimming took 2 bases from V and 8 from J, leaving 15 bases between them. CDR3 length: 13 residues. Germline lookup yields CDR1 GTSNPN and CDR2 SVGIG (reference sequence). The CDR3: CAWSIHSSYGYTF. The CDR3 bases are TGTGCCTGGAGTATCCACAGCTCCTACGGCTACACCTTC.

The chain carries TRBV9 and TRBJ1-1, with TRBD1 as a possible D gene (5 bases). CDR1 and CDR2 (germline): SGDLS, YYNGEE. This CDR3 is built from 16 residues. Deletions cut 0 bases from V and 1 base from J, with 13 bases between. The CDR3 protein is CASSVVLAGGNTEAFF. Written as DNA, the CDR3 is TGTGCCAGCAGCGTAGTCCTGGCCGGGGGGAACACTGAAGCTTTCTTT.

This clone has a handful of counts. The V gene is TRBV4-1, the J gene TRBJ1-6, with D tentatively TRBD1 (6 bases). V dropped 3 bases and J dropped 8 bases, with 14 bases sitting between them. The germline gives CDR1 MGHRA, CDR2 YSYEKL. There are 15 residues in the CDR3. The CDR3 region is CASSQQTGTHSPLHF. The DNA of the CDR3 is TGCGCCAGCAGCCAGCAGACAGGCACCCATTCACCCCTCCACTTT.

The chain combines TRBV4-1 with TRBJ2-3; 10 nucleotides align to TRBD2. The CDR3 loop spans 15 amino acids. Germline values: CDR1 MGHRA, CDR2 YSYEKL. J gave up 4 bases and V 2 bases, and 3 bases lay outside the gene matches. The CDR3 sequence is CASSQFGTSADTQYF. CDR3 DNA sequence: TGCGCCAGCAGCCAATTTGGGACTAGCGCAGATACGCAGTATTTT.

V usage is TRBV4-3 and J usage is TRBJ2-3, with a possible D match to TRBD1 (5 bases). Germline V lookup: CDR1 LGHNA, CDR2 YSLEER. The CDR3 is made up of 15 amino acids. The V end was cut by 0 bases, the J end by 0 bases, with 7 bases between. CDR3 sequence: CASSQETDSTDTQYF. In DNA form, the CDR3 reads TGCGCCAGCAGCCAAGAGACAGATAGCACAGATACGCAGTATTTT.

This chain uses TRBV27 with TRBJ2-5; no reliable D call. The V end lost 5 bases, the J end lost 5 bases, and 12 bases lay between the germline ends. The CDR3 loop spans 13 amino acids. Germline V gene lookup returns CDR1 MNHEY and CDR2 SMNVEV (reference sequence). CDR3 sequence: CASSSHGVETQYF. CDR3 coding DNA: TGTGCCAGCAGTAGCCACGGTGTGGAGACCCAGTACTTC.